This passage covers 7 T cell receptor beta chains from one sample sequenced in a study of post-analysis software for immune sequencing data. Study findings and constraints: Four or five TRBV segments (TRBV5-6, TRBV5-1 and TRBV20-1 among them) occurred more frequently in patients than in controls.

Their cognate antigens are unknown. Prepared TCR beta cDNA libraries contained unique molecular identifiers. A single record per CDR3 protein comes from TCRdb applying MiXCR to the PCR reads. The sample includes about 540,000 distinct CDR3 sequences, around 36% seen only once; the top ten take 6%. The sequenced material came from blood. These receptors were taken from a girl aged 2-17 years with multiple sclerosis.

This clonotype was recorded only once. The V gene is TRBV5-6, the J gene TRBJ2-3; maybe TRBD2 (5 bases). Germline V gene lookup returns CDR1 SGHDT and CDR2 YYEEEE. V gave up 0 bases and J gave up 4 bases, with 9 bases separating them. CDR3 length equals 14 residues. This chain's CDR3 is CASSLELGADTQYF. The CDR3 DNA reads as TGTGCCAGCAGCTTGGAACTAGGCGCAGATACGCAGTATTTT.

V usage is TRBV2 and J usage is TRBJ2-3, with 9 bases that match TRBD2. Germline CDR1 reads SNHLY; CDR2 reads FYNNEI. Unmatched junction bases numbered 13, after V lost 6 bases and J lost 0 bases. The CDR3 sequence is 18 residues long. The CDR3 DNA follows: TGTGCCAGCAGGACAAGCGGGGGGAGAAAATCGAGCACAGATACGCAGTATTTT. The encoded protein is CASRTSGGRKSSTDTQYF.

This clonotype occurred a few times. V gene TRBV12-3 or TRBV12-4 combines with J gene TRBJ2-5; D is ambiguous. The V gene lost 3 bases and the J gene lost 2 bases, with 7 bases spanning the gap. The CDR3 covers 13 residues. The CDR3, as DNA: TGTGCCAGCAGTTTGTACAGACAAGAGACCCAGTACTTC. Its translation: CASSLYRQETQYF.

The CDR3: CASSLLQVGMNTEAFF. DNA of the CDR3: TGTGCCAGCAGTTTACTCCAGGTTGGGATGAACACTGAAGCTTTCTTT. This chain connects TRBV12-3 or TRBV12-4 to TRBJ1-1; D is unclear. This CDR3 comprises 16 residues. V was clipped by 2 bases and J by 0 bases, with 13 bases between them.

The chain recombines TRBV5-5 with TRBJ2-5; D not certain. The DNA end is more similar to TRBJ2-7, so the J call may be wrong. Germline V lookup: CDR1 SGHKS, CDR2 YYEKEE (reference sequence). CDR3 length equals 15 residues. The CDR3 protein is CASSFQGRSGDEQYF. The CDR3 DNA reads TGTGCCAGCAGCTTTCAAGGACGGTCTGGTGACGAGCAGTACTTC.

The V and J genes are TRBV4-2 and TRBJ1-1; 9 positions match TRBD1. Germline CDR1 reads LGHNA; CDR2 reads YNFKEQ. V dropped 3 bases and J dropped 5; count of bases not matched to a gene: 7. The CDR3 covers 15 residues. CDR3 protein: CASSQTQGATTEAFF. The CDR3 coding sequence is TGTGCCAGCAGCCAGACACAGGGGGCGACAACTGAAGCTTTCTTT.

This clonotype was counted only a few times. V usage is TRBV10-3 and J usage is TRBJ2-7, with D possibly being TRBD1 (6 bases). This CDR3 contains 14 residues. V shed 4 bases and J shed 4 bases, with 14 bases lying between them. Germline V gives CDR1 ENHRY, CDR2 SYGVKD. The CDR3 sequence: CAISASGVAYEQYF. As DNA, the CDR3 is TGTGCCATCAGTGCATCAGGGGTCGCTTACGAGCAGTACTTC.